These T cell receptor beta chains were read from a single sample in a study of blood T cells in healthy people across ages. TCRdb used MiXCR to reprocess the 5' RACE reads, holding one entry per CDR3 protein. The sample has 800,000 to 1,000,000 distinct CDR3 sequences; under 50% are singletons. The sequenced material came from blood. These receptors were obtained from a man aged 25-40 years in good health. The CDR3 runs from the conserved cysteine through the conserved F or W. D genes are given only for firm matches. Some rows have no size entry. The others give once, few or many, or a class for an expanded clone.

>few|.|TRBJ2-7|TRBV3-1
TGTGCCAGCAGCTCCGGGGCCCTCTACGAGCAGTACTTC
CASSSGALYEQYF
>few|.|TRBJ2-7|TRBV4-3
TGCGCCAGCAGCCAAGACCACGGGGCTGACGAGCAGTACTTC
CASSQDHGADEQYF
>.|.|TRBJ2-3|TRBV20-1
TGCAGTGCTAGAGATCACCTGAATACGCAGTATTTT
CSARDHLNTQYF
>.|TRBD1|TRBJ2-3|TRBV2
TGTGCCGGAAAACAGGGGGCAAGCACAGATACGCAGTATTTT
CAGKQGASTDTQYF
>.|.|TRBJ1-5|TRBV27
TGTGCCAGCAGTTCTGGGGGAGATGGGTATAGCAATCAGCCCCAGCATTTT
CASSSGGDGYSNQPQHF
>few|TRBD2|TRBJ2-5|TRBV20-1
TGCAGTGCTTTCCGACTAGCGGCGTACCAAGAGACCCAGTACTTC
CSAFRLAAYQETQYF
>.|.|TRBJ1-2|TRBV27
TGTGCCAGCAGTTTAACGGGGGGGCAAGGCTACACCTTC
CASSLTGGQGYTF
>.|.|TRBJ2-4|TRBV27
TGTGCCAGTCACTCGGCAGGGGAGACCAAAAACATTCAGTACTTC
CASHSAGETKNIQYF
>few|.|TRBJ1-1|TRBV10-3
TGTGCCATCAGTACCGAGGTCACTGAAGCTTTCTTT
CAISTEVTEAFF
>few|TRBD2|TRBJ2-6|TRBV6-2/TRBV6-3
TGTGCCAGCAGTTTCACGCTAGCGGGGGGGCTAGCTGGGGCCAACGTCCTGACTTTC
CASSFTLAGGLAGANVLTF
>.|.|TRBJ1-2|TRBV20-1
TGCAGTGCTAGGTCAGGGTCGGGCTATGGCTACACCTTC
CSARSGSGYGYTF
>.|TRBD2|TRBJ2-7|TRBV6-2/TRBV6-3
TGTGCCAGCAGTTACCAAAGCGGGGGTGAGCAGTACTTC
CASSYQSGGEQYF
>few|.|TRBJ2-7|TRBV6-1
TGTGCCAGCAGTGAAGGGTCCTTCTACGAGCAGTACTTC
CASSEGSFYEQYF
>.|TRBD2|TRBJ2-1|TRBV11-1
TGTGCCAGCAGCTTAGCGTACGCCAGCGGGGCGGTTGAGCAGTTCTTC
CASSLAYASGAVEQFF
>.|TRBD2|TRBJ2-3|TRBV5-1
TGCGCCAGCAGACTAGCGGGGCGTACTAGCACAGATACGCAGTATTTT
CASRLAGRTSTDTQYF
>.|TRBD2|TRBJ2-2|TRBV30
TGTGCCTGGAGTTGGGGGGGGGCCGGGGAGCTGTTTTTT
CAWSWGGAGELFF
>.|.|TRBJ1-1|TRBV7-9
TGTGCCAGCAGCCCGCAAGCCAAGCCAGGCACTGAAGCTTTCTTT
CASSPQAKPGTEAFF
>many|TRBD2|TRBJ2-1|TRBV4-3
TGCGCCAGCAGCCAAGTTGTAGCGGGGGGTCGGGGGCAGTTCTTC
CASSQVVAGGRGQFF
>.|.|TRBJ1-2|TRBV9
TGTGCCAGCAGCGCGTCGGACAGCTATGGCTACACCTTC
CASSASDSYGYTF
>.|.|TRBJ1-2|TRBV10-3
TGTGCCATCAGTGAGTCAGGAGGGCAGGTCCAATTGCGGGGCTACACCTTC
CAISESGGQVQLRGYTF
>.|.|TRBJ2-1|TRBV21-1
TGTGCCAGCAGCCCCTGGCAGTTCTGGGAGCAAGAGACCCAGTTCTTC
CASSPWQFWEQETQFF
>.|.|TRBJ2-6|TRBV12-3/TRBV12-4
TGTGCCAGCAGTCGCTCCAGGAGGCCTGGGGCCAACGTCCTGACTTTC
CASSRSRRPGANVLTF
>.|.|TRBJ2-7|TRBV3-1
TGTGCCAGCAGCCACCACAGCGGTCCAGACGAGCAGTACTTC
CASSHHSGPDEQYF
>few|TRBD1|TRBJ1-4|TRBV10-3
TGTGCCATCACCGCAGGCGACAGGGGTGAAAAACTGTTTTTT
CAITAGDRGEKLFF
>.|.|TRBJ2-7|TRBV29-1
TGCGGCGTTGGCGGGGATAAGGGCTACGAGCAGTACTTC
CGVGGDKGYEQYF
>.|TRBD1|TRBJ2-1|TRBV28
TGTGCCAGCAGTTTAGGGGACAGGGCACGCAGTGAGCAGTTCTTC
CASSLGDRARSEQFF
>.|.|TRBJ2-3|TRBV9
TGTGCCAGCAGCGTAGCCGTTAGCAGCACAGATACGCAGTATTTT
CASSVAVSSTDTQYF
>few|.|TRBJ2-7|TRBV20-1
TGCAGTGCTGAGGAGTACGAGCAGTACTTC
CSAEEYEQYF
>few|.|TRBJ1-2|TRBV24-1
TGTGCCACCAGTGATCCACGGGGTGACTATGGCTACACCTTC
CATSDPRGDYGYTF
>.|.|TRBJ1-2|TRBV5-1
TGCGCCAGCAGCACTGTGGGGGACTATGGCTACACCTTC
CASSTVGDYGYTF
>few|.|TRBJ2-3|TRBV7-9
TGTGCCAGCCAGGGGATCCCAGATACGCAGTATTTT
CASQGIPDTQYF
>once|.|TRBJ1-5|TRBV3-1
TGTGCCAGCAGCCAAGAAAGGACAGCCAATCAGCCCCAGCATTTT
CASSQERTANQPQHF
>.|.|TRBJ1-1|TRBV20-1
TGCAGTGCTAGGGAGGGACCGCTGGTAGGCACTGAAGCTTTCTTT
CSAREGPLVGTEAFF
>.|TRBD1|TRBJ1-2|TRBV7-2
TGTGCCAGCTTCGCAGGGGGAGTATATGGCTACACCTTC
CASFAGGVYGYTF
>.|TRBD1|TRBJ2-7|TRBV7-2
TGTGCCAGCAGCTGGGGCGAGATCTCCGGGACAGGGGGAACCGAGCAGTACTTC
CASSWGEISGTGGTEQYF
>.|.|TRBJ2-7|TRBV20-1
TGCAGTGCTAGAGAGGAGGGGTACGAGCAGTACTTC
CSAREEGYEQYF
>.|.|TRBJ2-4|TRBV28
TGTGCCAGCACCCCAATGAACAAAAACATTCAGTACTTC
CASTPMNKNIQYF
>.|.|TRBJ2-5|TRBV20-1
TGCAGTGCTAGCCGTCCGGGCAACAATGAGCAGTACTTC
CSASRPGNNEQYF
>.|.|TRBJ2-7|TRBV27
TGTGCCAGCAGTTCATCTGGCACCGACGAGCAGTACTTC
CASSSSGTDEQYF
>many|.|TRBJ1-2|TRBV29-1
TGCAGCGCACCCACACCCTACAGGGTCGGACTGAACTATGGCTACACCTTC
CSAPTPYRVGLNYGYTF
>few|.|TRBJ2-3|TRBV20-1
TGCAGTGCTAGCTACGGCACAGATACGCAGTATTTT
CSASYGTDTQYF